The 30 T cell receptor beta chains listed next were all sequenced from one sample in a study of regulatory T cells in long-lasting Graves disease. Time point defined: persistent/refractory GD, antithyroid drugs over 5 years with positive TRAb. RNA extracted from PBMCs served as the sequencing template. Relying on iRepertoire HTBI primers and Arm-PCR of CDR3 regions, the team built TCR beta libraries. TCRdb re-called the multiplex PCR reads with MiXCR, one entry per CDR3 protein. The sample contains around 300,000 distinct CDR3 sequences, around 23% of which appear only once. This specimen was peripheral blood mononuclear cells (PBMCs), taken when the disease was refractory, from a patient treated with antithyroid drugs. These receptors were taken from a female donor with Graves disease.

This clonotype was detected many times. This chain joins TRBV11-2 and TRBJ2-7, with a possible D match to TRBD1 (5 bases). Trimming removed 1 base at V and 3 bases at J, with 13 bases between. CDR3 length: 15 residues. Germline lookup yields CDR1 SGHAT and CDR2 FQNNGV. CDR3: CASSLGDGQLYEQYF. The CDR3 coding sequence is TGTGCCAGCAGCTTAGGAGACGGACAACTCTACGAGCAGTACTTC.

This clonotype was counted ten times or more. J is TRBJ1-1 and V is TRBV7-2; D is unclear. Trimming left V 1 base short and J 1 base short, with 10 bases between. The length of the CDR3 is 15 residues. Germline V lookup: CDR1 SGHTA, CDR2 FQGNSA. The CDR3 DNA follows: TGTGCCAGCAGCTTAGAGGTCACTAAGAACACTGAAGCTTTCTTT. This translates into CASSLEVTKNTEAFF.

CDR3 amino acids: CASSATSGSYEQYF. CDR3 DNA: TGTGCCAGTAGTGCAACTAGCGGGAGTTACGAGCAGTACTTC. The chain is built from TRBV19 and TRBJ2-7, with TRBD2 matching over 11 bases. Per germline, CDR1 LNHDA and CDR2 SQIVND (reference sequence). After removal of 5 bases from V and 4 bases from J, the junction contained 4 bases not matched to a gene. The CDR3 totals 14 residues.

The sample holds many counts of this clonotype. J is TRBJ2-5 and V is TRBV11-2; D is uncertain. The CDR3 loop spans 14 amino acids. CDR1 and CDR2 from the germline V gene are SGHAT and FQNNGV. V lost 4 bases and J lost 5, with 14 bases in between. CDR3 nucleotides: TGTGCCAGCAGCTCTCAACAATTAGGGGAGACCCAGTACTTC. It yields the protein CASSSQQLGETQYF.

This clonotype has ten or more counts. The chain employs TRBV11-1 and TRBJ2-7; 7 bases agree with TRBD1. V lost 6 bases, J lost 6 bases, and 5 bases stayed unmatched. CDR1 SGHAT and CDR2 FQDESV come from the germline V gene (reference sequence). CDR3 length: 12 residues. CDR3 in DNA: TGTGCCAGCAGAGCAACAGGGGCCGAGCAGTACTTC. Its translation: CASRATGAEQYF.

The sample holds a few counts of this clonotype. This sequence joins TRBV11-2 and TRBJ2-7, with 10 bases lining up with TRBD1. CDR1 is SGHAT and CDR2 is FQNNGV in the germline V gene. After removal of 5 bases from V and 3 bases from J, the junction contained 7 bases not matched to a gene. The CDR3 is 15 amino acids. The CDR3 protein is CASSMGQGLIYEQYF. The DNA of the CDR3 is TGTGCCAGCAGCATGGGACAGGGGTTAATCTACGAGCAGTACTTC.

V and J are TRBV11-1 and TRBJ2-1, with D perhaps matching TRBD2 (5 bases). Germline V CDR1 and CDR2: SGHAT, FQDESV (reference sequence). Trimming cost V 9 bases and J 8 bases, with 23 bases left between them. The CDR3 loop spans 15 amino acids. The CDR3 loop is CASKEWASLGDEQFF. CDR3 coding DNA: TGTGCCAGTAAAGAGTGGGCTAGCTTAGGTGATGAGCAGTTCTTC. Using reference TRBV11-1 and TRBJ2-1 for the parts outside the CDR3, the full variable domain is EAEVAQSPRYKITEKSQAVAFWCDPISGHATLYWYRQILGQGPELLVQFQDESVVDDSQLPKDRFSAERLKGVDSTLKIQPAELGDSAMYLCASKEWASLGDEQFFGPGTRLTVL.

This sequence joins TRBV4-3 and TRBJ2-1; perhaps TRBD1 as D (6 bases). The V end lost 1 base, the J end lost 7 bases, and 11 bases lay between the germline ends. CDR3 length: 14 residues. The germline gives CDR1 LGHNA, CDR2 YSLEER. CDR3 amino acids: CASSQVRGWNEQFF. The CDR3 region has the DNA TGCGCCAGCAGCCAAGTTAGGGGGTGGAATGAGCAGTTCTTC.

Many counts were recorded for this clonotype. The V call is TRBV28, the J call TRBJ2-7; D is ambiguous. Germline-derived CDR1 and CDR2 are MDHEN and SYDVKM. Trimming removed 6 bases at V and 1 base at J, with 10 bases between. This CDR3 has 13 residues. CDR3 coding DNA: TGTGCCAGCAGCTTCGGCCTTTCCTACGAGCAGTACTTC. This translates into CASSFGLSYEQYF.

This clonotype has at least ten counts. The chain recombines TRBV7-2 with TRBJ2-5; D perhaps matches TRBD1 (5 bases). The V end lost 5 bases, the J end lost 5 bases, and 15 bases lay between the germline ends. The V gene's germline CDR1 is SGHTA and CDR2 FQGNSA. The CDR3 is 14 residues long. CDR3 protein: CASSSQGSRETQYF. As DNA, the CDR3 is TGTGCCAGCAGCAGTCAGGGATCCCGGGAGACCCAGTACTTC.

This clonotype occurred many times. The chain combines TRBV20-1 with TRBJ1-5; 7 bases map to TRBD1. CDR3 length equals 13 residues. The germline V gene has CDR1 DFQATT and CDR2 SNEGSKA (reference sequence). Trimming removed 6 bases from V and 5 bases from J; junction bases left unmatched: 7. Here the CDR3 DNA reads TGCAGTGCGCCGAATCAGGGGGATCAGCCCCAGCATTTT. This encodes CSAPNQGDQPQHF.

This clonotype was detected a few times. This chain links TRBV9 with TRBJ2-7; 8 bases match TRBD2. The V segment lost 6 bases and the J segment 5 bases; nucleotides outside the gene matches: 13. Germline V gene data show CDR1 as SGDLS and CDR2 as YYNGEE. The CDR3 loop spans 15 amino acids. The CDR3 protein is CASNLSGRGVDEQYF. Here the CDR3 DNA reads TGTGCCAGCAACCTCAGCGGGAGAGGGGTTGACGAGCAGTACTTC. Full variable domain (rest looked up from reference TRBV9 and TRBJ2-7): DSGVTQTPKHLITATGQRVTLRCSPRSGDLSVYWYQQSLDQGLQFLIQYYNGEERAKGNILERFSAQQFPDLHSELNLSSLELGDSALYFCASNLSGRGVDEQYFGPGTRLTVT.

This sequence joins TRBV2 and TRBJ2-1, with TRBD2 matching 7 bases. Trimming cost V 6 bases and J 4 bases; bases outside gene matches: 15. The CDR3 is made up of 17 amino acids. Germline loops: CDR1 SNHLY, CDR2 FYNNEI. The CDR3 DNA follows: TGTGCCAGCAGAACTACTAGCGACCGACAGAGTTACAATGAGCAGTTCTTC. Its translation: CASRTTSDRQSYNEQFF.

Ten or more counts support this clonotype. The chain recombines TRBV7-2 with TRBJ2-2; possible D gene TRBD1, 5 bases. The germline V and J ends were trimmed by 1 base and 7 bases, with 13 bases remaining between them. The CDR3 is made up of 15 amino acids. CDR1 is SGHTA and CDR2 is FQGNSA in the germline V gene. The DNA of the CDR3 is TGTGCCAGCAGCTTAGGGGGCTACGGAGTCGGGGAGCTGTTTTTT. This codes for CASSLGGYGVGELFF.

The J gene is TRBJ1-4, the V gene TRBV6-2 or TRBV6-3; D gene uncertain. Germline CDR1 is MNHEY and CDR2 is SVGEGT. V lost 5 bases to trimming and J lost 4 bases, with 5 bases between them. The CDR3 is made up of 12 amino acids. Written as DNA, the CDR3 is TGTGCCAGCAGTCGGGGTAATGAAAAACTGTTTTTT. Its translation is CASSRGNEKLFF.

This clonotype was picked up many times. CDR3 region: CSVGYRGYEQYF. The DNA of the CDR3 is TGCAGCGTTGGATACAGGGGCTACGAGCAGTACTTC. This rearrangement joins TRBV29-1 to TRBJ2-7, with 7 nucleotides matching TRBD1. V was pared by 4 bases and J by 3 bases, with 3 bases of the junction left unmatched. The CDR3 has 12 amino acids. Germline CDR1 is SQVTM and CDR2 is ANQGSEA.

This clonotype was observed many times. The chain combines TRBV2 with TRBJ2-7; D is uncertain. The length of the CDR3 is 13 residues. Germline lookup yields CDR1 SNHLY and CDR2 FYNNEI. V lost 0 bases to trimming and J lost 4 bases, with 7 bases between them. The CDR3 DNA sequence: TGTGCCAGCAGTGAAGCTGCTTTTTACGAGCAGTACTTC. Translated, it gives CASSEAAFYEQYF.

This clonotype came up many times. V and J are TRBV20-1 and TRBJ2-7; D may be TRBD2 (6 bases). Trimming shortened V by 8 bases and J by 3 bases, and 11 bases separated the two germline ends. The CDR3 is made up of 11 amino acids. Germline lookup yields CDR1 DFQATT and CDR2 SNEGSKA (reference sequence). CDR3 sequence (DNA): TGCAGTACCCGACTAGGCTACGAGCAGTACTTC. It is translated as CSTRLGYEQYF.

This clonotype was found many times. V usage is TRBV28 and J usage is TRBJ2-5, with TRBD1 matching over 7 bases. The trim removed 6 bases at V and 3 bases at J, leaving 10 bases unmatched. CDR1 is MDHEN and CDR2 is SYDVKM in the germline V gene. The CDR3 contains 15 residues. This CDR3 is CASRVTGRREETQYF. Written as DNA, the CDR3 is TGTGCCAGCAGAGTGACAGGGCGTCGTGAAGAGACCCAGTACTTC.

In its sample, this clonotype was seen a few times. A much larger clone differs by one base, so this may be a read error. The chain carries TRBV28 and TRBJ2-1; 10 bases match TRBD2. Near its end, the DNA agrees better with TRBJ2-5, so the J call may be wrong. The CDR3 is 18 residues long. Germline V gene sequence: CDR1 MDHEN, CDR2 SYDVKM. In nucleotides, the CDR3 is TGTGCCAGCAGCGGAGGGATGGGGACTAGCGATCCCCAAGAGACCCAGTACTTC. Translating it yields CASSGGMGTSDPQETQYF.

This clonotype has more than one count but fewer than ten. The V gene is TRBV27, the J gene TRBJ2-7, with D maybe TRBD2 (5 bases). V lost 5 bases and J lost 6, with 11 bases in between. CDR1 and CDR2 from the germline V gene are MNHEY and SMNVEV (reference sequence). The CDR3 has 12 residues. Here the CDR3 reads CASSPDLFEQYF. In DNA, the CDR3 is TGTGCCAGCAGTCCGGACTTGTTCGAGCAGTACTTC.

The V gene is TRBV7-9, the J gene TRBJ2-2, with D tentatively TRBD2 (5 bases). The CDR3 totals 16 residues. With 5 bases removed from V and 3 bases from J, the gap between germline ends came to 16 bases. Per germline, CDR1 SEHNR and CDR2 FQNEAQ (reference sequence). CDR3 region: CASSPRDGGDTGELFF. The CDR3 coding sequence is TGTGCCAGCAGCCCGCGTGACGGAGGAGACACCGGGGAGCTGTTTTTT.

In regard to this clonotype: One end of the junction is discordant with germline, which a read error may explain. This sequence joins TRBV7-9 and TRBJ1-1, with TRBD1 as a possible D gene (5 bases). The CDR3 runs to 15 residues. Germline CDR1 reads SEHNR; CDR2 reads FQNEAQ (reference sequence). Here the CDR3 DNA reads TGTGCCAGCAGGGGGGAGAATAGAGGGTACACTGAAGCTTCCTTT. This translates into CASRGENRGYTEASF.

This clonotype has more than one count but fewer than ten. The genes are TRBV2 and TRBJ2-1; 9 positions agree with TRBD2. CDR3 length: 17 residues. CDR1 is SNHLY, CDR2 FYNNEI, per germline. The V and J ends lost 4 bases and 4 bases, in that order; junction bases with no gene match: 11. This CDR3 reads CASSVSKTSGKYNEQFF. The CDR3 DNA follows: TGTGCCAGCAGTGTATCAAAGACTAGCGGCAAGTACAATGAGCAGTTCTTC.

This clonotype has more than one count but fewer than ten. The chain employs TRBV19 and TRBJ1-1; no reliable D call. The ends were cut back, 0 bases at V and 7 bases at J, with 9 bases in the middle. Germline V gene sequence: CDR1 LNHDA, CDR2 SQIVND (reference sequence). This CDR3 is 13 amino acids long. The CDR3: CASSIDGSGEAFF. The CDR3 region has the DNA TGTGCCAGTAGTATAGACGGATCCGGTGAAGCTTTCTTT. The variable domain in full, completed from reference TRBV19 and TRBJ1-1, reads DGGITQSPKYLFRKEGQNVTLSCEQNLNHDAMYWYRQDPGQGLRLIYYSQIVNDFQKGDIAEGYSVSREKKESFPLTVTSAQKNPTAFYLCASSIDGSGEAFFGQGTRLTVV.

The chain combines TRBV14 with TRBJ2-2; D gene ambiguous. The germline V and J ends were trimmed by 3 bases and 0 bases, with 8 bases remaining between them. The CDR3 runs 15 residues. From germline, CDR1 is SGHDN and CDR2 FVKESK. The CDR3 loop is CASSHGGANTGELFF. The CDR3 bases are TGTGCCAGCAGCCACGGCGGAGCGAACACCGGGGAGCTGTTTTTT. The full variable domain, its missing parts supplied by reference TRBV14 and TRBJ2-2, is EAGVTQFPSHSVIEKGQTVTLRCDPISGHDNLYWYRRVMGKEIKFLLHFVKESKQDESGMPNNRFLAERTGGTYSTLKVQPAELEDSGVYFCASSHGGANTGELFFGEGSRLTVL.

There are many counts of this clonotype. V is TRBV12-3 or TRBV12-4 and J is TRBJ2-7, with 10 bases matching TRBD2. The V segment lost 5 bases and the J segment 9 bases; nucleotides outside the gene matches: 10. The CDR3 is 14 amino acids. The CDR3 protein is CASSPGTSVPGQYF. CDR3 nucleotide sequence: TGTGCCAGCAGTCCCGGGACTAGCGTTCCAGGGCAGTACTTC.

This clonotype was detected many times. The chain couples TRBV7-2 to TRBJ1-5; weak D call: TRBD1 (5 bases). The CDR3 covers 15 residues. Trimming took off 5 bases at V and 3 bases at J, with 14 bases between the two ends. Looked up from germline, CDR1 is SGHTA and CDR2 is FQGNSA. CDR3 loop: CASSAGPFYNQPQHF. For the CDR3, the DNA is TGTGCCAGCAGCGCGGGACCGTTTTACAATCAGCCCCAGCATTTT.

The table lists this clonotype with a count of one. The CDR3 reads CASSLSTGAEEQYF. As DNA, the CDR3 is TGTGCCAGCAGCCTGTCGACAGGGGCCGAGGAGCAGTACTTC. The chain is built from TRBV7-2 and TRBJ2-7; 8 nucleotides line up with TRBD1. Germline trimming cut 5 bases from V and 7 bases from J; bases unmatched to any gene: 10. CDR3 length: 14 amino acids. In germline, CDR1 is SGHTA, CDR2 FQGNSA.

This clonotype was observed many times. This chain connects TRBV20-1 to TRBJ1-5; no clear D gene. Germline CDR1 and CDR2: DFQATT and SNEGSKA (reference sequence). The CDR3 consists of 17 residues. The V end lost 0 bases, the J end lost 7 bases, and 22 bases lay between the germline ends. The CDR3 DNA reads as TGCAGTGCTAGAGAGACAACGCGGGAGGGTCGGACGCAGCCCCAGCATTTT. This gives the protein CSARETTREGRTQPQHF.